Presented here are 19 T cell receptor beta chains from one specimen sequenced in a study of cytomegalovirus exposure and HLA in healthy donors. In the PCR, 60 Vbeta and 13 Jbeta primers were used. Some clones are missing from TCRdb's copy, which holds only in-frame ones; the method was immunoSEQ multiplex PCR. This table has over 30,000 clones, roughly 67% appearing once. Material: PBMCs. The source of these receptors is a man aged 40-50 years in good health and CMV-seropositive.

This clone appeared a single time. The rearrangement uses TRBV7-9 and TRBJ1-3; TRBD1 matches 7 bases. Unmatched junction bases numbered 5, after V lost 3 bases and J lost 0 bases. This CDR3 spans 16 amino acids. The V gene's germline CDR1 is SEHNR and CDR2 FQNEAQ (reference sequence). CDR3 region: CASSFAGGRSGNTIYF. The CDR3, as DNA: TGTGCCAGCAGCTTCGCAGGGGGTCGCTCTGGAAACACCATATATTTT.

V is TRBV12-5 and J is TRBJ2-7, with 7 bases fitting TRBD1. J was trimmed by 2 bases and V by 2 bases; bases with no gene match: 3. In germline, CDR1 is LGHNT, CDR2 FRNRAP. CDR3 size: 14 residues. This CDR3 reads CASGLQGVAYEQYF. As DNA, the CDR3 is TGTGCTAGTGGTTTGCAGGGGGTCGCCTACGAGCAGTACTTC.

This chain links TRBV4-1 with TRBJ2-7, with D perhaps TRBD1 (6 bases). Between the trimmed V and J ends, which lost 1 base and 0 bases, there was a span of 13 bases. The CDR3 has 16 residues. CDR1 is MGHRA and CDR2 is YSYEKL in the germline V gene. The CDR3 protein is CASSQVERDNSYEQYF. CDR3 coding DNA: TGCGCCAGCAGCCAAGTGGAAAGGGACAACTCCTACGAGCAGTACTTC.

This chain connects TRBV9 to TRBJ2-7; 10 bases match TRBD2. V shed 4 bases and J 2 bases; nucleotides not matched to a gene: 9. Germline CDR1 reads SGDLS; CDR2 reads YYNGEE. CDR3 length equals 16 residues. CDR3 DNA: TGTGCCAGCAGCCCAACACTAGCGGGACTTACCTACGAGCAGTACTTC. Its translation is CASSPTLAGLTYEQYF.

The chain links TRBV5-8 to TRBJ1-4, with D possibly being TRBD1 (6 bases). Germline V gene data show CDR1 as SGHTS and CDR2 as YDEGEE. V lost 0 bases, J lost 8 bases, and 14 bases lay in between. This CDR3 has 15 amino acids. Here the CDR3 DNA reads TGTGCCAGCAGCTTGGAAGGGGGAATTAGGGAAAAACTGTTTTTT. Translating it yields CASSLEGGIREKLFF.

As to this clone: Other DNA sequences in this sample translate to the same CDR3. The gene calls are TRBV4-2 and TRBJ2-5, with D tentatively TRBD2 (6 bases). Germline V lookup: CDR1 LGHNA, CDR2 YNFKEQ. The V and J ends lost 4 bases and 6 bases respectively, with 21 bases between them. The CDR3 is 16 residues long. DNA of the CDR3: TGTGCCAGCAGCCCCTCGGCAGGACAAGGGAGGCAGACCCAGTACTTC. This sequence encodes CASSPSAGQGRQTQYF.

The table lists this clone with a count of one. This chain connects TRBV7-9 to TRBJ1-5, with TRBD1 matching 7 bases. Germline loops: CDR1 SEHNR, CDR2 FQNEAQ (reference sequence). Losses at the gene ends were 6 bases for V and 4 bases for J; bases not matched to a gene: 6. This CDR3 has 14 amino acids. CDR3 in amino acids: CASSQTGKNQPQHF. CDR3 coding DNA: TGTGCCAGCAGTCAGACAGGGAAGAATCAGCCCCAGCATTTT.

The rearrangement links TRBV4-2 to TRBJ1-6; 8 bases fit TRBD1. V lost 2 bases and J lost 6; bases outside the gene matches: 3. This CDR3 region has 15 residues. In germline, CDR1 is LGHNA, CDR2 YNFKEQ. The CDR3 region has the DNA TGTGCCAGCAGCCAACCCGACAGGGGTAATTCACCCCTCCACTTT. Its translation is CASSQPDRGNSPLHF.

The chain uses TRBV5-1 and TRBJ1-3; 7 bases match TRBD1. CDR1 and CDR2 (germline): SGHRS, YFSETQ. The CDR3 covers 16 residues. V lost 4 bases and J lost 3; bases outside the gene matches: 10. The CDR3 sequence: CASSRSDRASGNTIYF. CDR3 in DNA: TGCGCCAGCAGCCGTTCAGACAGGGCGAGTGGAAACACCATATATTTT.

This chain joins TRBV6-1 and TRBJ1-5, with 8 positions matching TRBD1. The trim removed 0 bases at V and 6 bases at J, leaving 1 base unmatched. Per the germline V gene, CDR1 is MNHNS and CDR2 is SASEGT. The CDR3 has 14 residues. The DNA of the CDR3 is TGTGCCAGCAGTGAAGCCACAGGGGGTCAGCCCCAGCATTTT. It yields the protein CASSEATGGQPQHF.

The chain is built from TRBV29-1 and TRBJ2-7; 9 bases agree with TRBD2. Germline V CDR1 and CDR2: SQVTM, ANQGSEA. CDR3 size: 15 residues. The V gene end was trimmed by 0 bases and the J gene end by 2 bases; junction bases not matched to a gene: 5. CDR3 DNA: TGCAGCGTTGAAGATCTAGCGGGGTCCGCCTACGAGCAGTACTTC. Protein: CSVEDLAGSAYEQYF.

The chain couples TRBV9 to TRBJ2-2, with TRBD1 matching over 8 bases. Germline V CDR1 and CDR2: SGDLS, YYNGEE. The CDR3 has 15 residues. The V gene end was trimmed by 4 bases and the J gene end by 0 bases; junction bases not matched to a gene: 2. The DNA of the CDR3 is TGTGCCAGCAGCCCGACAGGGGCGAACACCGGGGAGCTGTTTTTT. This gives the protein CASSPTGANTGELFF.

The chain combines TRBV5-1 with TRBJ2-1; TRBD2 agrees at 9 bases. Germline V lookup: CDR1 SGHRS, CDR2 YFSETQ. V shed 5 bases and J 5 bases; nucleotides not matched to a gene: 2. The CDR3 runs to 13 residues. This CDR3 reads CASRGLANNEQFF. The CDR3 DNA follows: TGCGCCAGCAGGGGACTAGCCAACAATGAGCAGTTCTTC.

This clone has more than one count but fewer than ten. The chain couples TRBV9 to TRBJ1-2; 8 nucleotides line up with TRBD1. Losses at the gene ends were 3 bases for V and 6 bases for J; bases not matched to a gene: 1. The CDR3 contains 12 residues. Germline lookup yields CDR1 SGDLS and CDR2 YYNGEE. CDR3 residues: CASSADRDGYTF. CDR3 nucleotides: TGTGCCAGCAGCGCGGACAGGGATGGCTACACCTTC.

The chain carries TRBV4-1 and TRBJ1-5, with D perhaps matching TRBD1 (5 bases). V was pared by 4 bases and J by 3 bases, with 7 bases between. Germline lookup yields CDR1 MGHRA and CDR2 YSYEKL. This CDR3 has 13 residues. The CDR3 coding sequence is TGCGCCAGCAGCCGGACATCCAATCAGCCCCAGCATTTT. Protein: CASSRTSNQPQHF.

The V and J genes are TRBV5-6 and TRBJ2-4; TRBD2 matches 7 bases. The V and J ends lost 0 bases and 0 bases, in that order; junction bases with no gene match: 9. Germline V gene sequence: CDR1 SGHDT, CDR2 YYEEEE. The CDR3 totals 18 residues. The CDR3 here is CASSLVWGGGLAKNIQYF. CDR3 DNA sequence: TGTGCCAGCAGCTTGGTTTGGGGCGGGGGTCTAGCCAAAAACATTCAGTACTTC.

To note about this clone: At one boundary the junction diverges from the germline segment, which might be a read error. In the same sample, other DNA sequences code for this CDR3. The J gene is TRBJ1-3, the V gene TRBV7-9, with D perhaps TRBD1 (6 bases). Per the germline V gene, CDR1 is SEHNR and CDR2 is FQNEAQ (reference sequence). This CDR3 spans 15 amino acids. The CDR3 here is CASSPGQTSGNTIYF. DNA of the CDR3: TGTGCCAGCAGCCCAGGACAGACCTCTGGGAACACCATATATTTT.

The gene calls are TRBV4-1 and TRBJ1-2; D ambiguous. Trimming cost V 3 bases and J 4 bases, with 21 bases left between them. Germline CDR1 is MGHRA and CDR2 is YSYEKL. The CDR3 totals 17 residues. In DNA, the CDR3 is TGCGCCAGCAGCCAGAATGGCCAGGTCGGCAGTCTCTATGGCTACACCTTC. It encodes CASSQNGQVGSLYGYTF.

This sequence joins TRBV19 and TRBJ2-5; 11 bases align to TRBD1. The V and J ends lost 2 bases and 4 bases, in that order; junction bases with no gene match: 3. The CDR3 loop spans 15 amino acids. Per the germline V gene, CDR1 is LNHDA and CDR2 is SQIVND (reference sequence). The CDR3 reads CASSIRGTGGETQYF. The CDR3 bases are TGTGCCAGTAGTATACGGGGGACAGGGGGAGAGACCCAGTACTTC. Drawing the rest from reference TRBV19 and TRBJ2-5, the complete variable domain is DGGITQSPKYLFRKEGQNVTLSCEQNLNHDAMYWYRQDPGQGLRLIYYSQIVNDFQKGDIAEGYSVSREKKESFPLTVTSAQKNPTAFYLCASSIRGTGGETQYFGPGTRLLVL.